This TCR beta chain was sequenced in a study of blood T cell repertoires in COVID-19. Overall study: Specimens from acute and convalescent COVID-19 originated in the United States, Italy and Spain. Sources were T cells, B-cell-depleted T cells, or PBMCs; the material itself was cDNA or gDNA.

In the original workflow: Amplifying reference gene primers gave estimates of nucleated cell counts. Libraries were prepared by immunoSEQ multiplex PCR; TCRdb keeps only in-frame clonotypes and omits some of them. That table gives V, J and clone size, and the DNA gave D and trimming. The repertoire has about 250,000 clones, 88% of them found once; the top ten carry 1.3% to 1.5%. CDR1 is LGHDT and CDR2 is YNNKEL in the germline V gene (reference sequence). The junction had 10 bases not matched to a gene; V was cut back by 5 bases and J by 4 bases. The length of the CDR3 is 15 residues. The TCR originated in a man older than 75 with acute or convalescent COVID-19. The chain combines TRBV3-1 (or the pseudogene TRBV3-2) with TRBJ1-1, with 7 bases lining up with TRBD1. The sample was peripheral blood. The CDR3 loop is CASSARRQGGTEAFF. Written as DNA, the CDR3 is TGTGCCAGCAGCGCCCGGCGACAGGGCGGCACTGAAGCTTTCTTT.